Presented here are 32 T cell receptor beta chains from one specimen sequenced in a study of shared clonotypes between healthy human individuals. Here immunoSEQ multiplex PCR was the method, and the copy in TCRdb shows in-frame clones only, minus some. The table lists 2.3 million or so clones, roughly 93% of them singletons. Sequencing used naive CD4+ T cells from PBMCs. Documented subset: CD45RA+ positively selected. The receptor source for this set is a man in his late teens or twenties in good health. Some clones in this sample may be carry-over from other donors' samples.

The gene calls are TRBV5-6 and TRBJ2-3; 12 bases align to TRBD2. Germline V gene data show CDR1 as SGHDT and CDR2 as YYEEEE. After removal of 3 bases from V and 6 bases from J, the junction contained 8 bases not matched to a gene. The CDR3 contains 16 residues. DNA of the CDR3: TGTGCCAGCAGCTCATCACTAGCGGGAGGTTTTGATACGCAGTATTTT. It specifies CASSSSLAGGFDTQYF.

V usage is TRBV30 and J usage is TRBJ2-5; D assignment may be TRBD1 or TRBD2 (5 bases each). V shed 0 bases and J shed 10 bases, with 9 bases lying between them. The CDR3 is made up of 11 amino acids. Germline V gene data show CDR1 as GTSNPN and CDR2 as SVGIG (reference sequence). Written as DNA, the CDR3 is TGTGCCTGGAGTGTGGGGGTCGACCAGTACTTC. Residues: CAWSVGVDQYF.

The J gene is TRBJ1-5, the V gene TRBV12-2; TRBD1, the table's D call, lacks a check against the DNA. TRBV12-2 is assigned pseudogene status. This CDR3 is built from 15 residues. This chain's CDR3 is CASRDRGHSNQPQHF. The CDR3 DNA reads TGTGCAAGTCGGGACAGGGGGCATAGCAATCAGCCCCAGCATTTT.

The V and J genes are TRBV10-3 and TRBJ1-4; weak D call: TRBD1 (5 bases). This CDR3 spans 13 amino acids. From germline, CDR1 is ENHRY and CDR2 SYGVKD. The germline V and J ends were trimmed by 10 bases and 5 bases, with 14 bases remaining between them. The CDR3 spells CATTGDLNEKLFF. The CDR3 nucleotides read TGTGCCACCACAGGAGATTTGAATGAAAAACTGTTTTTT.

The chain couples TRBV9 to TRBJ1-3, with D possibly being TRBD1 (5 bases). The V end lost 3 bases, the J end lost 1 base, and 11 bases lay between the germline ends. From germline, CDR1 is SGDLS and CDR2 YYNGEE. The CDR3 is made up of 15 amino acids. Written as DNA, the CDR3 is TGTGCCAGCAGCGCAGGGTCCCTGTCTGGAAACACCATATATTTT. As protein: CASSAGSLSGNTIYF.

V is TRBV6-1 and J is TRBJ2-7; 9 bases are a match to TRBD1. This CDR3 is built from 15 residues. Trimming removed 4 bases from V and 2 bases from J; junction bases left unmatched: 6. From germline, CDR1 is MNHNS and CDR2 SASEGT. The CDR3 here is CASSVRTGVAYEQYF. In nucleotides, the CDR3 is TGTGCCAGCAGTGTTAGGACAGGGGTGGCCTACGAGCAGTACTTC.

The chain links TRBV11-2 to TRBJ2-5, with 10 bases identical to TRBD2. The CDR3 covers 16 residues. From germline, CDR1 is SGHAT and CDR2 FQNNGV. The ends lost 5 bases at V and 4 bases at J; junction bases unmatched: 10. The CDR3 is CASSTPLAGEGETQYF. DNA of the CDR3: TGTGCCAGCAGCACCCCTCTAGCGGGAGAGGGAGAGACCCAGTACTTC.

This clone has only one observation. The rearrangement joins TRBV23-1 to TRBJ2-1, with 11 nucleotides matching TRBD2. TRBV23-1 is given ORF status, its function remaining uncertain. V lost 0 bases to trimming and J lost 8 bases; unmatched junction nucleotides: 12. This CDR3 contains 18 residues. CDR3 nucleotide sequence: TGCGCCAGCAGTCAATCGATTAATCGCGGGACTAGCGGCGATGAGCAGTTCTTC. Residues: CASSQSINRGTSGDEQFF.

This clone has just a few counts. In DNA form, the CDR3 reads TGCAGCGGGGACAGGGCGGTCACTGAAGCTTTCTTT. This gives the protein CSGDRAVTEAFF. The J gene is TRBJ1-1, the V gene TRBV29-1, with 9 bases matching TRBD1. This CDR3 is 12 amino acids long. The ends lost 7 bases at V and 4 bases at J; junction bases unmatched: 4. CDR1 is SQVTM and CDR2 is ANQGSEA in the germline V gene.

The CDR3 nucleotides are TGTGCCAGCAGCCGACTAGCGGGGAGCACAGATACGCAGTATTTT. It is translated as CASSRLAGSTDTQYF. V usage is TRBV6-1 and J usage is TRBJ2-3; 11 positions match TRBD2. This CDR3 region has 15 residues. Looked up from germline, CDR1 is MNHNS and CDR2 is SASEGT. The J segment lost 0 bases and the V segment lost 6 bases, leaving 2 bases of the junction unmatched.

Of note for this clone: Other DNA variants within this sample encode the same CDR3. Here the CDR3 DNA reads TGTGCCAGTAGTATAGCTGGCAATGAGCAGTTCTTC. Protein sequence: CASSIAGNEQFF. The rearrangement joins TRBV19 to TRBJ2-1; no clear D gene. The V gene lost 1 base and the J gene lost 6 bases, with 4 bases spanning the gap. CDR1 and CDR2 (germline): LNHDA, SQIVND (reference sequence). The CDR3 contains 12 residues. The entire variable domain, with the rest obtained from reference TRBV19 and TRBJ2-1, is as follows: DGGITQSPKYLFRKEGQNVTLSCEQNLNHDAMYWYRQDPGQGLRLIYYSQIVNDFQKGDIAEGYSVSREKKESFPLTVTSAQKNPTAFYLCASSIAGNEQFFGPGTRLTVL.

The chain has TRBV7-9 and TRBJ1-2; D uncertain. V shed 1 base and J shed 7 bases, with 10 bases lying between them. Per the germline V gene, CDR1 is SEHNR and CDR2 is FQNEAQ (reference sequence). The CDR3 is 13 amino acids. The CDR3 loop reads CASSLGTTGGYTF. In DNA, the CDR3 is TGTGCCAGCAGCTTAGGGACTACGGGTGGCTACACCTTC.

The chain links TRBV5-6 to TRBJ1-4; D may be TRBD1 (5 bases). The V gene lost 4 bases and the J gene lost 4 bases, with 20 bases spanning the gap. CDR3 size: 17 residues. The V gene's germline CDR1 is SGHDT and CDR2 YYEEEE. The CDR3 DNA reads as TGTGCCAGCAGCCTGTGGGGCGGACGGTTGCTTAATGAAAAACTGTTTTTT. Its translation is CASSLWGGRLLNEKLFF.

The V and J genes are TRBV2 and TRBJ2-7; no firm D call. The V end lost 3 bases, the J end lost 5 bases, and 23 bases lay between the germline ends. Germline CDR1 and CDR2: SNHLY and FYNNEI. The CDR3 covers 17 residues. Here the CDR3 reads CASSDVSGYRSRDEQYF. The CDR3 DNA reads TGTGCCAGCAGTGACGTTTCCGGGTACAGATCTCGGGACGAGCAGTACTTC.

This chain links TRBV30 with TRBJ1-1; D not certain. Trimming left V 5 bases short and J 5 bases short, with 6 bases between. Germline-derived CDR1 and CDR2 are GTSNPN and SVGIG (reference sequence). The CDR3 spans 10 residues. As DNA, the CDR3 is TGTGCCTGGTTCAAAACTGAAGCTTTCTTT. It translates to CAWFKTEAFF.

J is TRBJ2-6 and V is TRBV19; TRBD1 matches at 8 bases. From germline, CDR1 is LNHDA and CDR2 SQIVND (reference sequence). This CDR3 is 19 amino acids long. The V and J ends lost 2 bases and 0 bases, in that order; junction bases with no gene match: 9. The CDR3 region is CASSIIQGVRRSGANVLTF. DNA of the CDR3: TGTGCCAGTAGTATAATACAGGGGGTCCGTCGCTCTGGGGCCAACGTCCTGACTTTC.

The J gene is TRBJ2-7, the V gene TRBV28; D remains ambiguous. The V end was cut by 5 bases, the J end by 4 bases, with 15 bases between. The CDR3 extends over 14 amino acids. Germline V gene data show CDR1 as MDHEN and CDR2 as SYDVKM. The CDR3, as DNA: TGTGCCAGCAGTCCTCCTACTCTGGGGTACGAGCAGTACTTC. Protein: CASSPPTLGYEQYF.

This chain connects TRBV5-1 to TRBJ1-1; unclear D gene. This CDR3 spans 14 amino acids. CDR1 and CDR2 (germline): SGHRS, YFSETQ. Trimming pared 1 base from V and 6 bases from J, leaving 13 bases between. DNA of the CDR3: TGCGCCAGCAGCTTGTCGGGCCAGATCCCTGAAGCTTTCTTT. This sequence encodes CASSLSGQIPEAFF. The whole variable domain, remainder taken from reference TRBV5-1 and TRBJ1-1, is KAGVTQTPRYLIKTRGQQVTLSCSPISGHRSVSWYQQTPGQGLQFLFEYFSETQRNKGNFPGRFSGRQFSNSRSEMNVSTLELGDSALYLCASSLSGQIPEAFFGQGTRLTVV.

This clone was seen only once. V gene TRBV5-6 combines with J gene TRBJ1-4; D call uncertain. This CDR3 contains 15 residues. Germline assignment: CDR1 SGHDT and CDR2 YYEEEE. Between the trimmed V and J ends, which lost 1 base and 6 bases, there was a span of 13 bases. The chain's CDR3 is CASSLSPRSDEKLFF. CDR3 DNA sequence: TGTGCCAGCAGCTTGTCCCCCAGGTCGGATGAAAAACTGTTTTTT.

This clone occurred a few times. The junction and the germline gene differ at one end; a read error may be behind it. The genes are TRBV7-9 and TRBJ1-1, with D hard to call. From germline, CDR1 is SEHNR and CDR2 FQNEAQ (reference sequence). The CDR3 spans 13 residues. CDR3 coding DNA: TGTGCCAGCAGCCTAGCCCATGACACTGAAGCTTTCTTT. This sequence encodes CASSLAHDTEAFF. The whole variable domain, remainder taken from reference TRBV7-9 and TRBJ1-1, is DTGVSQNPRHKITKRGQNVTFRCDPISEHNRLYWYRQTLGQGPEFLTYFQNEAQLEKSRLLSDRFSAERPKGSFSTLEIQRTEQGDSAMYLCASSLAHDTEAFFGQGTRLTVV.

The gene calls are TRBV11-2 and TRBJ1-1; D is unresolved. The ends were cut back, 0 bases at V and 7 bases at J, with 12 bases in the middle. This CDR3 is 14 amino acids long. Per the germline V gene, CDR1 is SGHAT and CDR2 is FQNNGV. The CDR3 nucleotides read TGTGCCAGCAGCTTAGATATCGGCAGCGGTGAAGCTTTCTTT. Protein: CASSLDIGSGEAFF.

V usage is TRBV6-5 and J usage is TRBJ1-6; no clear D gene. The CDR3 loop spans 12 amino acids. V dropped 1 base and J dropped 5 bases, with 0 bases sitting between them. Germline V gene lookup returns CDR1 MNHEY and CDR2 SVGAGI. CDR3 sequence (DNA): TGTGCCAGCAGTTACTATAATTCACCCCTCCACTTT. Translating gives CASSYYNSPLHF.

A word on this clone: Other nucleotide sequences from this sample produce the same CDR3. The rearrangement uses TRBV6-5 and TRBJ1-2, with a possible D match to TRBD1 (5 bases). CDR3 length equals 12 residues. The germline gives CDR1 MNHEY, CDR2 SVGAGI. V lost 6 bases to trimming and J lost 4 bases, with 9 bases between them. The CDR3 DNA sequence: TGTGCCAGCAGCTACGACAGCTATGGCTACACCTTC. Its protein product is CASSYDSYGYTF.

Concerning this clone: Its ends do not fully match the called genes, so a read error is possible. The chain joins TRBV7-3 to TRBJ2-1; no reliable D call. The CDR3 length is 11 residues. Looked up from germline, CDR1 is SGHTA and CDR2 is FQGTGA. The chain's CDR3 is CASSSNNEQFF. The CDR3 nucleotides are TGTGCCAGCAGCTCCAACAATGAGCAGTTCTTC.

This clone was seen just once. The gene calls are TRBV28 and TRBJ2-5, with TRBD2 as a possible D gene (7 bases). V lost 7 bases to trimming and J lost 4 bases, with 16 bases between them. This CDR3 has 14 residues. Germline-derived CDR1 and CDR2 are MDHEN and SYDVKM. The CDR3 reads CASIRGGGVETQYF. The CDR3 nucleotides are TGTGCCAGCATCAGGGGAGGGGGTGTAGAGACCCAGTACTTC.

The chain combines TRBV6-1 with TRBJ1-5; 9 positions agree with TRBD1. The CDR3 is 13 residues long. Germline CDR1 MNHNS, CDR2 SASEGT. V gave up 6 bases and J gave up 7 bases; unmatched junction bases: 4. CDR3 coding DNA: TGTGCCAGCAGCGACAGGGGGAGGCAGCCCCAGCATTTT. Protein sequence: CASSDRGRQPQHF.

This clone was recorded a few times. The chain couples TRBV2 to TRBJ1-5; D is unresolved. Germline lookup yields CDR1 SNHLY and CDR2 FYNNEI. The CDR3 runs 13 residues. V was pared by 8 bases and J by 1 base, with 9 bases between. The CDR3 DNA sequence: TGTGCCAGCGCCCGGGAGAGCAATCAGCCCCAGCATTTT. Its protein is CASARESNQPQHF.

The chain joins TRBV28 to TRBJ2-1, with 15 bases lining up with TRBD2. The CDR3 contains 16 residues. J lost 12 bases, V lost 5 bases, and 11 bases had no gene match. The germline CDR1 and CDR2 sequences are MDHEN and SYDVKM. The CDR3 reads CASSPSLGLAGGLQFF. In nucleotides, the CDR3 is TGTGCCAGCAGTCCATCCCTGGGACTAGCGGGAGGATTGCAGTTCTTC.

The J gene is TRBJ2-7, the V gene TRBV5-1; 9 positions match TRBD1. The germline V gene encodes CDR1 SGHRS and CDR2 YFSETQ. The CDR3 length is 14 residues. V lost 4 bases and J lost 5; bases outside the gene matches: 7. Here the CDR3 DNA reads TGCGCCAGCAGCAAACGGACAGGGGAAGACGAGCAGTACTTC. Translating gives CASSKRTGEDEQYF. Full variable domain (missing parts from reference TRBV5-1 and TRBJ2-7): KAGVTQTPRYLIKTRGQQVTLSCSPISGHRSVSWYQQTPGQGLQFLFEYFSETQRNKGNFPGRFSGRQFSNSRSEMNVSTLELGDSALYLCASSKRTGEDEQYFGPGTRLTVT.

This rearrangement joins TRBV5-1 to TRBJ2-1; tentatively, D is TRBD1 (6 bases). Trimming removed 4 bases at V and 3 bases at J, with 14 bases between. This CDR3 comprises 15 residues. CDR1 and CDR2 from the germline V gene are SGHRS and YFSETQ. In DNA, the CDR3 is TGCGCCAGCAGCCTGGGGCCGACAGGCTACAATGAGCAGTTCTTC. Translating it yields CASSLGPTGYNEQFF.

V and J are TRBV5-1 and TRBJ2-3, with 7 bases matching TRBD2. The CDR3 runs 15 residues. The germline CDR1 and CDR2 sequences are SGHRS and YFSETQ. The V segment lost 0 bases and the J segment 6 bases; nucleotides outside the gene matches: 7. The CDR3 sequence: CASSLDAGRVDTQYF. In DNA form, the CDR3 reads TGCGCCAGCAGCTTGGACGCGGGGAGGGTGGATACGCAGTATTTT.

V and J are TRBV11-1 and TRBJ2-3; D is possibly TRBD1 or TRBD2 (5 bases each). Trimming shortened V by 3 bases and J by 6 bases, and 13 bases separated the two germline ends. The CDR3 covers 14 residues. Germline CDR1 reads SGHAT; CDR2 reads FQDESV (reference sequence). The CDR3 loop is CASSLRGPVDTQYF. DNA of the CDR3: TGTGCCAGCAGCTTGAGGGGTCCCGTTGATACGCAGTATTTT.